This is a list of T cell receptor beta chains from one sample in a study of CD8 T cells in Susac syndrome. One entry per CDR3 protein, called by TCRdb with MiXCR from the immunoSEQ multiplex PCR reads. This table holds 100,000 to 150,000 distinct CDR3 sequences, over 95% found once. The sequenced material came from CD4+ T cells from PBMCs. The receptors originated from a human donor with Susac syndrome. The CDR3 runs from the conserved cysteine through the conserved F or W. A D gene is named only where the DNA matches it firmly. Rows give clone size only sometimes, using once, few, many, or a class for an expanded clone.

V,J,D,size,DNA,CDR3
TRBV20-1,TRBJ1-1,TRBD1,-,TGCAGTGCTAGATCCGGGACAGGGCAGCCTGAAGCTTTCTTT,CSARSGTGQPEAFF
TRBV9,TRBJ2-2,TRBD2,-,TGTGCCAGCAGCTCTCTCAGCGGGAGGGCCCTCGACACCGGGGAGCTGTTTTTT,CASSSLSGRALDTGELFF
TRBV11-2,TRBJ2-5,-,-,TGTGCCAGCAGCTTAGGAGGGGCGGATGAGACCCAGTACTTC,CASSLGGADETQYF
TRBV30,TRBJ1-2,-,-,TGTGCCTGGAGTGGGACACCGAGAGCCTATGGCTACACCTTC,CAWSGTPRAYGYTF
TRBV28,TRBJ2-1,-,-,TGTGCCAGCAGTACAGACTTGAACAATGAGCAGTTCTTC,CASSTDLNNEQFF
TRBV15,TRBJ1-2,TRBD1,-,TGTGCCACCAGCAGAGATAGACAGGGTGGCTACACCTTC,CATSRDRQGGYTF
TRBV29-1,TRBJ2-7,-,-,TGCAGCGTTGGTGTAGGGAGCTACGAGCAGTACTTC,CSVGVGSYEQYF
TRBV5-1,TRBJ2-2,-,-,TGCGCCAGCAGCGGCAGGGGGGCCGCCGGGGAGCTGTTTTTT,CASSGRGAAGELFF
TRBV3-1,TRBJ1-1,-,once,TGTGCCAGCAGCCAAGGCACAGGGAGGACTGAAGCTTTCTTT,CASSQGTGRTEAFF
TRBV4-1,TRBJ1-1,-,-,TGCGCCAGCAGCCAAGGGTGGAGGGATATTACTGAAGCTTTCTTT,CASSQGWRDITEAFF
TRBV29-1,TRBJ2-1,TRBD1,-,TGCAGCGCCGGACAGGGATCCTACAATGAGCAGTTCTTC,CSAGQGSYNEQFF
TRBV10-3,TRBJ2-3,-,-,TGTGCCATCACCCCCTCGACGGCCAGAGGGACAGATACGCAGTATTTT,CAITPSTARGTDTQYF
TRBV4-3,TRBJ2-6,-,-,TGCGCCAGCAGCCAAGATGTGGGGCAGGGGAGCTCTGGGGCCAACGTCCTGACTTTC,CASSQDVGQGSSGANVLTF
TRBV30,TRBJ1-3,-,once,TGTGCCTGGAGAAACCCCGGGACGATCGGCGGAAACACCATATATTTT,CAWRNPGTIGGNTIYF
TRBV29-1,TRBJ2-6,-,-,TGCAGCGTTGAACTACCCGGGACGTTCAACGTCCTGACTTTC,CSVELPGTFNVLTF
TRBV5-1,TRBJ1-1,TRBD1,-,TGCGCCAGCGCCGGGGGGACAGCGAACACTGAAGCTTTCTTT,CASAGGTANTEAFF
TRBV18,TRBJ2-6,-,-,TGTGCCAGCTCACCAAGTATGGGGGCCTCTGGGGCCAACGTCCTGACTTTC,CASSPSMGASGANVLTF
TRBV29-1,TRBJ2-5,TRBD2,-,TGCAGCGTCCAAGGGACTAGCGGGAGTGAGACCCAGTACTTC,CSVQGTSGSETQYF
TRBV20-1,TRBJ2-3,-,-,TGCAGTGCCATAACAGTTAATACGCAGTATTTT,CSAITVNTQYF
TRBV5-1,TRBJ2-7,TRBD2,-,TGCGCCAGCAGCCGGGAGGCTAACAACTACGAGCAGTACTTC,CASSREANNYEQYF
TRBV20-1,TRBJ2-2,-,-,TGCAGTGCTATATACGGCGGGGAGCTGTTTTTT,CSAIYGGELFF
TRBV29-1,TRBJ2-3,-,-,TGCAGCGTTGATGGGGGAGGTGGGACAGATACGCAGTATTTT,CSVDGGGGTDTQYF
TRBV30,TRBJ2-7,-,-,TGTGCCTGGAGTGAAATGACAGTAGGCTACGAGCAGTACTTC,CAWSEMTVGYEQYF
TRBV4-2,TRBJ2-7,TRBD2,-,TGTGCCAGCAGCCAATCGGGACTAGCGGGTTCCTACGAGCAGTACTTC,CASSQSGLAGSYEQYF
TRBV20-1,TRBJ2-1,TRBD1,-,TGCAGTGCTCAAACTGGCAGGGGGAGAGGCAATGAGCAGTTCTTC,CSAQTGRGRGNEQFF
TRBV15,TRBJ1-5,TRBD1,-,TGTGCCACCAGCAGAGAAGGGACAGGAGGTATGACCCAGCATTTT,CATSREGTGGMTQHF
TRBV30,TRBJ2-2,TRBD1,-,TGTGCCTGGAGACAGGGGAGAGGAACCGGGGAGCTGTTTTTT,CAWRQGRGTGELFF
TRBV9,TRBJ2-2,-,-,TGTGCCAGCAGCGCTCCTCACGGCGGGAGGACAGGAACCGGGGAGCTGTTTTTT,CASSAPHGGRTGTGELFF
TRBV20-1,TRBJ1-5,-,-,TGCAGTGCTAGGGAGCGGGGGGATCAGCCCCAGCATTTT,CSARERGDQPQHF
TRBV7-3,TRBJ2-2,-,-,TGTGCCAGCAGCCCCCAGGCCAGCTTGAGCACCGGGGAGCTGTTTTTT,CASSPQASLSTGELFF
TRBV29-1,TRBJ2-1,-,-,TGCAGCGTTGTCGGGGTTATGATCAATGAGCAGTTCTTC,CSVVGVMINEQFF
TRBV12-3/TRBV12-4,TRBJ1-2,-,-,TGTGCCAGCAGTCTGCGGGGGAACTATGGCTACACCTTC,CASSLRGNYGYTF
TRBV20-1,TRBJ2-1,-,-,TGCAGTGCTAGAGATCGATTGGGTAGCGTGCATGAGCAGTTCTTC,CSARDRLGSVHEQFF
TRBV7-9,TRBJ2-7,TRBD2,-,TGTGCCAGCGTCGCGGGAGTCTACGAGCAGTACTTC,CASVAGVYEQYF
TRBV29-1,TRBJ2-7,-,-,TGCAGCGTTGGAGACCTCGCTTACGAGCAGTACTTC,CSVGDLAYEQYF
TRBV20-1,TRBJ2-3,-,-,TGCAGTGCTAGAGGTCCCGGGGATACGCAGTATTTT,CSARGPGDTQYF
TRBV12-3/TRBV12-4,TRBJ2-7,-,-,TGTGCCAGCAGTTTACGGGGAGGCGACGAGCAGTACTTC,CASSLRGGDEQYF
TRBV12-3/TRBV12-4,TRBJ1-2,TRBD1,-,TGTGCCAGCAGTGATTCAGGGGGAGGCTATGGCTACACCTTC,CASSDSGGGYGYTF
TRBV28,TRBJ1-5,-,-,TGTGCCAGCAGTCCCGATCAGCCCCAGCATTTT,CASSPDQPQHF
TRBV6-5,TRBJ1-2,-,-,TGTGCCACAAGATCAACGGCGTATGGCTACACCTTC,CATRSTAYGYTF
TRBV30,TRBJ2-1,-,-,TGTGCCTGGAACGACGGAGAGTACAATGAGCAGTTCTTC,CAWNDGEYNEQFF
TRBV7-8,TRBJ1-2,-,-,TGTGCCAGCAGCGCGTCTCAGGGAATTGGTGGCTACACCTTC,CASSASQGIGGYTF
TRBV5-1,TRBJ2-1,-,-,TGCGCCAGCAGCTTAGGGGACAATGAGCAGTTCTTC,CASSLGDNEQFF
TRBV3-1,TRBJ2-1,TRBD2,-,TGTGCCAGCCGCAACCCCGGGACTAGCGGGAACAATGAGCAGTTCTTC,CASRNPGTSGNNEQFF
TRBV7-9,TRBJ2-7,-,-,TGTGCCAGCAGCACGTCCGGGATCTCCTACGAGCAGTACTTC,CASSTSGISYEQYF
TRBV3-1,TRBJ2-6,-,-,TGTGCCAGCAGCCGTCGGGACACCCTTTACTCTGGGGCCAACGTCCTGACTTTC,CASSRRDTLYSGANVLTF
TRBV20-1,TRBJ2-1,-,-,TGCAGTGCTCCGCCGACTGGAGCCAATGAGCAGTTCTTC,CSAPPTGANEQFF
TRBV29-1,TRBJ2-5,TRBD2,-,TGCAGCGTTGCCGGACTAGCCCAAGAGACCCAGTACTTC,CSVAGLAQETQYF
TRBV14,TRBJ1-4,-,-,TGTGCCAGCAGCCGCAGCTTTAATGAAAAACTGTTTTTT,CASSRSFNEKLFF
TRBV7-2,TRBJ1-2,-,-,TGTGCCAGCAGGAAACCTCAGGGCAACTATGGCTACACCTTC,CASRKPQGNYGYTF
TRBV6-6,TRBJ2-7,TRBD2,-,TGTGCCAGCAGCCAGGCGGGAGCTATCGGGGGCGAGCAGTACTTC,CASSQAGAIGGEQYF
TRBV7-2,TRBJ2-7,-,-,TGTGCCAGCAGCTTATATGCCGGATACTCGTACGAGCAGTACTTC,CASSLYAGYSYEQYF
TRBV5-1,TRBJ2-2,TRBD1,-,TGCGCCAGCAGCGGCCCGACAGGGTCCGGGGAGCTGTTTTTT,CASSGPTGSGELFF
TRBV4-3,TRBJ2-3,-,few,TGCGCCAGCAGCCGGGAACAGGCAGATACGCAGTATTTT,CASSREQADTQYF
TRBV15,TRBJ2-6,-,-,TGTGCCACCAGCTTAACCCGGGGCTCTAACGTCCTGACTTTC,CATSLTRGSNVLTF
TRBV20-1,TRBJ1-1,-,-,TGCAGTGCTGGAGGGAACACTGAAGCTTTCTTT,CSAGGNTEAFF
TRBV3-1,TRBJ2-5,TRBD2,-,TGTGCCAGCAGCCAGGGAGCGGGACTAGTCGGGGAGACCCAGTACTTC,CASSQGAGLVGETQYF